This T cell receptor (beta chain) emerged from a study of T cell responses to AZD1222 COVID-19 vaccine. From germline, CDR1 is WSHSY and CDR2 SAAADI. The CDR3 has 13 residues. V dropped 6 bases and J dropped 1 base, with 7 bases sitting between them. Method: immunoSEQ multiplex PCR; TCRdb's copy keeps in-frame clones and lacks some. This sample yields tens of thousands of clones, of which roughly 87% are seen a single time; under 7% belongs to the top ten. This clone came up once. The origin of this receptor is an adult in good health. Material: peripheral blood, obtained on day 0 of AZD1222 vaccination. The genes are TRBV10-2 and TRBJ1-3; D remains unclear. The CDR3 is CASRGLSGNTIYF. CDR3 coding DNA: TGCGCCAGCAGAGGTCTTTCTGGAAACACCATATATTTT.